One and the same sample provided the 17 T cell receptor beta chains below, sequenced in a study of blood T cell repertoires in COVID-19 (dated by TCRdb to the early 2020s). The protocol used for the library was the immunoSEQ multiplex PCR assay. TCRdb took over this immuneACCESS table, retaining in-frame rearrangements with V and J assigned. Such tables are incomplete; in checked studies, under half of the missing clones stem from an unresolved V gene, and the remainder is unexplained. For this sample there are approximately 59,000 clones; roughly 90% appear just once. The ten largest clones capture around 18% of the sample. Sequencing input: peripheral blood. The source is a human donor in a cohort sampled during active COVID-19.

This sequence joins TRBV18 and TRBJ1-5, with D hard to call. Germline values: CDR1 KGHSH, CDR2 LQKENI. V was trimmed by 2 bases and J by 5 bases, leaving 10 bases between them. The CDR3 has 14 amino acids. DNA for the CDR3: TGTGCCAGCTCACCAATGGCGGGAGATCAGCCCCAGCATTTT. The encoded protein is CASSPMAGDQPQHF.

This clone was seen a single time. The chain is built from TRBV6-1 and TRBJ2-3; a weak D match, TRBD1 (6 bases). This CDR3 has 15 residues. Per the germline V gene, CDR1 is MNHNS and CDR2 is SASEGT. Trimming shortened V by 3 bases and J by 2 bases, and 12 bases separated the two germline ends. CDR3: CASSDDRSFTDTQYF. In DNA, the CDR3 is TGTGCCAGCAGTGACGACAGGTCCTTCACAGATACGCAGTATTTT.

CDR3 loop: CASSSQGRGAKETQYF. The CDR3 DNA reads TGTGCCAGCAGTTCCCAGGGTCGTGGGGCCAAAGAGACCCAGTACTTC. The V and J genes are TRBV28 and TRBJ2-5; a weak D match, TRBD1 (5 bases). Per germline, CDR1 MDHEN and CDR2 SYDVKM. CDR3 length: 16 amino acids. Deletions cut 4 bases from V and 3 bases from J, with 18 bases between.

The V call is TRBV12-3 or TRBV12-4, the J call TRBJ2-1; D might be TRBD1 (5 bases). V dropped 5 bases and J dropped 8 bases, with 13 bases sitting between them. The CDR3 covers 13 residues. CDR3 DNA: TGTGCCAGCAGTCAGACAGAAGAGGATGAGCAGTTCTTC. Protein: CASSQTEEDEQFF.

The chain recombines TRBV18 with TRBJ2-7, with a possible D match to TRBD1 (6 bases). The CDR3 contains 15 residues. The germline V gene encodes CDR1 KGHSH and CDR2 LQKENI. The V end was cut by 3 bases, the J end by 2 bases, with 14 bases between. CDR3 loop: CASSPPAGAAYEQYF. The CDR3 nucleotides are TGTGCCAGCTCACCGCCCGCAGGGGCTGCCTACGAGCAGTACTTC.

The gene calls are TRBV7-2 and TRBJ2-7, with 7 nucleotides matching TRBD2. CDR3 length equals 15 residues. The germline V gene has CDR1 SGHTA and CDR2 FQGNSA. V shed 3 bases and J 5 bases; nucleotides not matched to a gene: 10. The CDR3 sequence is CASSLTWGGFDEQYF. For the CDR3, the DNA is TGTGCCAGCAGCTTGACCTGGGGGGGGTTCGACGAGCAGTACTTC.

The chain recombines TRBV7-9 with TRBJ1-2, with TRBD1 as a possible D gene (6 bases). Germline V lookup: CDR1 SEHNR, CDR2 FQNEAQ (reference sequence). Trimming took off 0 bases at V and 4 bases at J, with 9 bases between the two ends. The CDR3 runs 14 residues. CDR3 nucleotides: TGTGCCAGCAGCTTAGCGGGGGCATCCTATGGCTACACCTTC. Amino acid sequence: CASSLAGASYGYTF.

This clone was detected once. CDR3 sequence (DNA): TGTGCCAGCAGCGTAGGAGGAAAGCGGTTCGCGAACACCGGGGAGCTGTTTTTT. It codes for CASSVGGKRFANTGELFF. This sequence joins TRBV9 and TRBJ2-2; TRBD2 might be the D (5 bases). With 0 bases removed from V and 0 bases from J, the gap between germline ends came to 15 bases. The germline V gene has CDR1 SGDLS and CDR2 YYNGEE. The CDR3 contains 18 residues.

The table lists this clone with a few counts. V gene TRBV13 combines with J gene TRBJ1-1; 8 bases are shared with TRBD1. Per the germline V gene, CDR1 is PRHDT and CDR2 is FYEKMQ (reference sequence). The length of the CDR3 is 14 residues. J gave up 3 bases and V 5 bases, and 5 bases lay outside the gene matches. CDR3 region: CASSRDRRDTEAFF. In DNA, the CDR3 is TGTGCCAGCAGCCGGGACAGGCGAGACACTGAAGCTTTCTTT.

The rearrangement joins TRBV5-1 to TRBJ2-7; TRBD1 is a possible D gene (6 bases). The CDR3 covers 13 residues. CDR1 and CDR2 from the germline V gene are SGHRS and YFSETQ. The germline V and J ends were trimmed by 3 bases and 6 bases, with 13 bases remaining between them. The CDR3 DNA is TGCGCCAGCAGCTATGACTCAGGGGCCGAGCAGTACTTC. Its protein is CASSYDSGAEQYF.

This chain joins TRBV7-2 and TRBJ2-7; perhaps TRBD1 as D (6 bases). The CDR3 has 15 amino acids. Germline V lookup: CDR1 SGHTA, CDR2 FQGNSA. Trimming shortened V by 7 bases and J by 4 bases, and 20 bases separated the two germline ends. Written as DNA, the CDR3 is TGTGCCAGCACCTCCCCAGACAGGTCCTCTTACGAGCAGTACTTC. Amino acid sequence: CASTSPDRSSYEQYF.

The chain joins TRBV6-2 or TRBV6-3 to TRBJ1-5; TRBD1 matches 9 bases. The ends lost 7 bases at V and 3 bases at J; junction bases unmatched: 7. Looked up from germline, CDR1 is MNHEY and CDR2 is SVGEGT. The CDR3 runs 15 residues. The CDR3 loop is CASTPWDRVNQPQHF. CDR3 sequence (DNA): TGTGCCAGCACCCCGTGGGACAGGGTCAATCAGCCCCAGCATTTT.

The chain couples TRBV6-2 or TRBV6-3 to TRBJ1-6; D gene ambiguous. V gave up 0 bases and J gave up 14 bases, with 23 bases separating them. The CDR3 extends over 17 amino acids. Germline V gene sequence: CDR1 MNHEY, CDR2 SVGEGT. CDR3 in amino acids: CASSYSNPQVAVVSLHF. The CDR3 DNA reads TGTGCCAGCAGTTACTCGAACCCCCAAGTTGCGGTTGTCTCCCTCCACTTT.

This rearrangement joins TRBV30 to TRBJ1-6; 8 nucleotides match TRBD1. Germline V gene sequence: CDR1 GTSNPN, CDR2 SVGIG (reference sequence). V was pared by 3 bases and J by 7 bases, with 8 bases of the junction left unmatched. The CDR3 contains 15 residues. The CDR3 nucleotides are TGTGCCTGGAGATCACGGACAGGGCCGAATTCACCCCTCCACTTT. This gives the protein CAWRSRTGPNSPLHF.

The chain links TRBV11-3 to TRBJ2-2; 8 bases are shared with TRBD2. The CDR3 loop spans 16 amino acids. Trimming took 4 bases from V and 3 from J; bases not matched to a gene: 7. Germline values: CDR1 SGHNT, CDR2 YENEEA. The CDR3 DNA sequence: TGTGCCAGCAGCTCCTTTGCGGGGGGACACACCGGGGAGCTGTTTTTT. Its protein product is CASSSFAGGHTGELFF. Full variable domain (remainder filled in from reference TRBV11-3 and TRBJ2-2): EAGVVQSPRYKIIEKKQPVAFWCNPISGHNTLYWYLQNLGQGPELLIRYENEEAVDDSQLPKDRFSAERLKGVDSTLKIQPAELGDSAVYLCASSSFAGGHTGELFFGEGSRLTVL.

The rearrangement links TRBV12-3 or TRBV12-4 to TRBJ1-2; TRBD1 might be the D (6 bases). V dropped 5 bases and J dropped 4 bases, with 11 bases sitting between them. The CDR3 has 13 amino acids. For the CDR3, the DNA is TGTGCCAGCAGTGGACAGATCCTCTATGGCTACACCTTC. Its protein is CASSGQILYGYTF.

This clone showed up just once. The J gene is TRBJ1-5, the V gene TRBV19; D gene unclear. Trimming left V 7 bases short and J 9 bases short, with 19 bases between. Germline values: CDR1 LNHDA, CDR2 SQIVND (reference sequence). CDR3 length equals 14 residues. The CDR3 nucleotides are TGTGCCAGTACCCCCCCCGGGGTATTCAGGCCCCAGCATTTT. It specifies CASTPPGVFRPQHF.